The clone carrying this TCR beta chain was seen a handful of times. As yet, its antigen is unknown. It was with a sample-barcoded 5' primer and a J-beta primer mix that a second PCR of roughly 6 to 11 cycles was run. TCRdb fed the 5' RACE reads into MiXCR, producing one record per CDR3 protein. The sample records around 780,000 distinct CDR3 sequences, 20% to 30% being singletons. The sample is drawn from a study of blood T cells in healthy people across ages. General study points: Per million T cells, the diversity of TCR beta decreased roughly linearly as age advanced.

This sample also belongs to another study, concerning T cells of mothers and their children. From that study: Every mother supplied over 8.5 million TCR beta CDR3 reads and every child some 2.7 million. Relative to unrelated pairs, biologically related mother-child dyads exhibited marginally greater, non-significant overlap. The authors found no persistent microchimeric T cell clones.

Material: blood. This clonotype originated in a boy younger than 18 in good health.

The CDR3 spells CSARDLAGGPYNEQFF. In nucleotides, the CDR3 is TGCAGTGCTAGAGATCTAGCGGGCGGCCCCTACAATGAGCAGTTCTTC. This chain links TRBV20-1 with TRBJ2-1; 8 bases match TRBD2. This CDR3 spans 16 amino acids. CDR1 DFQATT and CDR2 SNEGSKA come from the germline V gene (reference sequence). Trimming removed 0 bases from V and 2 bases from J; junction bases left unmatched: 6.